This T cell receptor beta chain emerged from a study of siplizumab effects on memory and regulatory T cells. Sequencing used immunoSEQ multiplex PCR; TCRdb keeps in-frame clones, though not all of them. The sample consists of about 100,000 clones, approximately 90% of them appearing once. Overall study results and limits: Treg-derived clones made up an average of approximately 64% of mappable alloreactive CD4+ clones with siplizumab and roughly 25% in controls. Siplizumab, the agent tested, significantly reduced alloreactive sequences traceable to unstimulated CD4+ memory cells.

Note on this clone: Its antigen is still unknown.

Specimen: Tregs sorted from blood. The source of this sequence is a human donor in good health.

The chain's CDR3 is CASGRARTNEKLFF. The CDR3 bases are TGTGCCAGCGGGAGGGCCAGAACTAATGAAAAACTGTTTTTT. This rearrangement joins TRBV9 to TRBJ1-4; D uncertain. CDR1 and CDR2 (germline): SGDLS, YYNGEE. V was clipped by 7 bases and J by 1 base, with 11 bases between them. This CDR3 has 14 residues.